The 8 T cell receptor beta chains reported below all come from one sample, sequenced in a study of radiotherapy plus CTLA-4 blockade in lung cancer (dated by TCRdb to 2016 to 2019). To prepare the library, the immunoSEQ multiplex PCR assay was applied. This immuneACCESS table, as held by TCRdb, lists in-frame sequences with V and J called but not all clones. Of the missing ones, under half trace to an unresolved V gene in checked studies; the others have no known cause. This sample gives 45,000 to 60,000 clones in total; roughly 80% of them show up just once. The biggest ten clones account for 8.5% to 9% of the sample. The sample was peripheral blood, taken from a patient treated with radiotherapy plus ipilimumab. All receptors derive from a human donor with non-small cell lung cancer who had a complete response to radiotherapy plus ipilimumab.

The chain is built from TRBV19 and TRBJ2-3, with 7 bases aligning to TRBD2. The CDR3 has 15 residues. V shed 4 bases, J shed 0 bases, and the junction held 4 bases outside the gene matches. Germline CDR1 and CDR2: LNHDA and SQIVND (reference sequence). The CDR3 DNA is TGTGCCAGTAGTAGCGGGGGTCGGAGCACAGATACGCAGTATTTT. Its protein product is CASSSGGRSTDTQYF.

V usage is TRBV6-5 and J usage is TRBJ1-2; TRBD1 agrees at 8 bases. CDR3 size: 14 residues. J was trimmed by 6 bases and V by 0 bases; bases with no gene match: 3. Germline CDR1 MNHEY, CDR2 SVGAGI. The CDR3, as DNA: TGTGCCAGCAGTTACTCCAGGGGGCTGGATGGCTACACCTTC. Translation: CASSYSRGLDGYTF.

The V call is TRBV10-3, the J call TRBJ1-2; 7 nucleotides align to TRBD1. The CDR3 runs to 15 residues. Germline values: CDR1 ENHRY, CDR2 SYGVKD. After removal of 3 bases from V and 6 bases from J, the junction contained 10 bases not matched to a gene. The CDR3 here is CAISDLGRGEDGYTF. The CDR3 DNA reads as TGTGCCATCAGTGACCTGGGCAGGGGGGAGGATGGCTACACCTTC.

CDR3 sequence: CASSLELFSPGELFF. In DNA form, the CDR3 reads TGTGCCAGCAGCTTAGAACTGTTTTCACCCGGGGAGCTGTTTTTT. The V call is TRBV7-9, the J call TRBJ2-2; D call uncertain. This CDR3 is built from 15 residues. Germline assignment: CDR1 SEHNR and CDR2 FQNEAQ (reference sequence). V lost 1 base to trimming and J lost 6 bases, with 12 bases between them.

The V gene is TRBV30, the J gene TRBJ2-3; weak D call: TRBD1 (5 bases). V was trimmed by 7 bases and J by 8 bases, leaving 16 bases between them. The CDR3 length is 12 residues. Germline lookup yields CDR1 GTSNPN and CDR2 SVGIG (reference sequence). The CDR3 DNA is TGTGCCTTGACCCCAGGGCTTGGTACGCAGTATTTT. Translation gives CALTPGLGTQYF.

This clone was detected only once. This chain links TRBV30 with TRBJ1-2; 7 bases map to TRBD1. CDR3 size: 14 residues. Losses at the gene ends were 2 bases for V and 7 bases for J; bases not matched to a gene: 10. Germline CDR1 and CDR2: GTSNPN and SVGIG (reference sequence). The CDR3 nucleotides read TGTGCCTGGAGTCCACAGGGGCGGGGGGTTGGCTACACCTTC. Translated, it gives CAWSPQGRGVGYTF. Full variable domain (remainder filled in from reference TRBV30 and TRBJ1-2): SQTIHQWPATLVQPVGSPLSLECTVEGTSNPNLYWYRQAAGRGLQLLFYSVGIGQISSEVPQNLSASRPQDRQFILSSKKLLLSDSGFYLCAWSPQGRGVGYTFGSGTRLTVV.

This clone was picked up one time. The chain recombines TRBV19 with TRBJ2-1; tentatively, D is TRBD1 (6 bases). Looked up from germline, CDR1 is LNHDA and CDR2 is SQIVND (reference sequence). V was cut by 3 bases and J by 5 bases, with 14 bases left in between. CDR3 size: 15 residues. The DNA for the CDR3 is TGTGCCAGTAGTATCCTGGACAGTATAAACAATGAGCAGTTCTTC. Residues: CASSILDSINNEQFF.

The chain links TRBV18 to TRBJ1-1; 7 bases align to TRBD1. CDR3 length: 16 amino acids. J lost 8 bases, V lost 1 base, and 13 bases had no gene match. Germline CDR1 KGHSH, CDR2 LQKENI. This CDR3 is CASSPLMGRGGSEAFF. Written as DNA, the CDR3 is TGTGCCAGCTCACCACTTATGGGTAGAGGGGGCTCGGAAGCTTTCTTT.